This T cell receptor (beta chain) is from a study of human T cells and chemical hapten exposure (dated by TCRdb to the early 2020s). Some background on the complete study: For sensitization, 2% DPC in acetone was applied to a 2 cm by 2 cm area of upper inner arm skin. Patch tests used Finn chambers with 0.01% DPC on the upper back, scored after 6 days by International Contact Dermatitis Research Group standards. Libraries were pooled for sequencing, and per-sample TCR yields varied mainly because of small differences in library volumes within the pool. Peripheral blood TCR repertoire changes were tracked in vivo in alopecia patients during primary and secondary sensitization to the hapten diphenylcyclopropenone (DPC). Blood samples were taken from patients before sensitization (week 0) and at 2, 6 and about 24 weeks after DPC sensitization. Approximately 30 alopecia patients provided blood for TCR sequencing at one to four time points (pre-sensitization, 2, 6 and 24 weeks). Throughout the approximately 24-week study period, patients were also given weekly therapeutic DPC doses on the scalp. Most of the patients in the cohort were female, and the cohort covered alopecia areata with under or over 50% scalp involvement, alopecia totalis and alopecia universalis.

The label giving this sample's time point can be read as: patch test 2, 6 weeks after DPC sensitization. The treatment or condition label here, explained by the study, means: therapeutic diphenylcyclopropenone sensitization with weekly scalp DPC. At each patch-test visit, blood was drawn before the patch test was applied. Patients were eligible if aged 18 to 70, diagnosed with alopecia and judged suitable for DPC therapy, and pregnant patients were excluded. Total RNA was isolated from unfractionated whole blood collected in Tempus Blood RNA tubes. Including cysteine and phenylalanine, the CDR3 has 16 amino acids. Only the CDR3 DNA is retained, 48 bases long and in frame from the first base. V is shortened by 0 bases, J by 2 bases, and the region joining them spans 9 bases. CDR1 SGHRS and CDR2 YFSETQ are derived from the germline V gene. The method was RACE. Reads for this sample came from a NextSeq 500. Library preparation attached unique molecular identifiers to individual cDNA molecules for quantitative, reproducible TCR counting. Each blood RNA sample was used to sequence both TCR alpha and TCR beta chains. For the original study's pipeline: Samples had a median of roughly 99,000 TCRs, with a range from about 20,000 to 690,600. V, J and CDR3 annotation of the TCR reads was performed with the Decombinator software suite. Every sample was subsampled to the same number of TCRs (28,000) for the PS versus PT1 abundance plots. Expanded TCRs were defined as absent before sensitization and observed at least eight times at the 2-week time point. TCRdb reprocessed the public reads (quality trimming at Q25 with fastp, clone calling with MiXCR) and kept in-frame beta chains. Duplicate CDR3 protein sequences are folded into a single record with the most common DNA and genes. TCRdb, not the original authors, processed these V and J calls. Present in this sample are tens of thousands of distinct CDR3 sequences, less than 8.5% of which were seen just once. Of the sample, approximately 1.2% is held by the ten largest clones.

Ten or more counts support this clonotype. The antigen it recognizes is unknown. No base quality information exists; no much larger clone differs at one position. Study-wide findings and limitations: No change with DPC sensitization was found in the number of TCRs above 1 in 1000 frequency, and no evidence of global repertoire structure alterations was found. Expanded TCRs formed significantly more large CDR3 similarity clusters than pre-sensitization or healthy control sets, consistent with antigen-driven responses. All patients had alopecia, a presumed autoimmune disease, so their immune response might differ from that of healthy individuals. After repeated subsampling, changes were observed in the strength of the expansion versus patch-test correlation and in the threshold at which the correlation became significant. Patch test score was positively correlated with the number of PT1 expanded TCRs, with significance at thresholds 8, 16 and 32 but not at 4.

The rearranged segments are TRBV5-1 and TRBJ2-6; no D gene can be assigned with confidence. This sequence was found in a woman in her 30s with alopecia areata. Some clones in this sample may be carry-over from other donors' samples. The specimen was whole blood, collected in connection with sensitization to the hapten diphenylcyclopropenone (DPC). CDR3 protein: CASSLDPATGANVLTF. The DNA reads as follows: TGCGCCAGCAGCTTGGACCCAGCAACTGGGGCCAACGTCCTGACTTTC.